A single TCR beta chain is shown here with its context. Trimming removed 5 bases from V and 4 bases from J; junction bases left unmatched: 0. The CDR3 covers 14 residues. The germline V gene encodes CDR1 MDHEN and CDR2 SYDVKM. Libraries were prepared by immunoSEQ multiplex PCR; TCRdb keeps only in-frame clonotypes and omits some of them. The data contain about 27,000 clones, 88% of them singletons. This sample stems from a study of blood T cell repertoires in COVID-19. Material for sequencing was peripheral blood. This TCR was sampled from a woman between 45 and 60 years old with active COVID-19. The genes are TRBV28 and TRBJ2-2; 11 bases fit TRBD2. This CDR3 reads CASSGLAGTGELFF. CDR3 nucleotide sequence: TGTGCCAGCAGTGGACTAGCGGGCACCGGGGAGCTGTTTTTT.